In this sample, the clone carrying this T cell receptor (beta chain) turned up a few times. These data come from a study of T cells of healthy individuals. The CDR3 length is 14 residues. CDR1 is SGHTA and CDR2 is FQGNSA in the germline V gene. V lost 6 bases and J lost 4, with 15 bases in between. One entry per CDR3 protein, called by TCRdb with MiXCR from the 5' RACE reads. The sample holds approximately 100,000 distinct CDR3 sequences, roughly 18% seen once. The chain is built from TRBV7-2 and TRBJ1-2, with D possibly matching TRBD1 (6 bases). This TCR was recovered from a human donor in good health. The CDR3 sequence: CASRRDNLIYGYTF. The CDR3 nucleotides are TGTGCCAGCAGACGGGACAATTTGATCTATGGCTACACCTTC.